A single sample gave rise to the 6 T cell receptor beta chains below, sequenced in a study of blood T cell repertoires in COVID-19. Clones were read by immunoSEQ multiplex PCR, and TCRdb kept only the in-frame ones, dropping some. The table has 450,000 to 500,000 clones, around nine tenths seen once; the top ten hold approximately 8%. Sequencing used PBMCs or T cells enriched from blood (not recorded which). These receptors all stem from a woman aged 55-69 years who had recovered from COVID-19.

This chain uses TRBV3-1 (or the pseudogene TRBV3-2) with TRBJ1-1, with 9 bases that match TRBD1. The CDR3 length is 17 residues. The trim removed 1 base at V and 3 bases at J, leaving 9 bases unmatched. Germline V lookup: CDR1 LGHDT, CDR2 YNNKEL (reference sequence). CDR3 coding DNA: TGTGCCAGCAGCCAAGCTCCGGGACAGGGATTTTACACTGAAGCTTTCTTT. The encoded protein is CASSQAPGQGFYTEAFF.

The sample holds a few counts of this clone. Other DNA sequences within the sample encode an identical CDR3. V and J are TRBV5-1 and TRBJ1-1; 9 bases map to TRBD1. This CDR3 has 14 amino acids. Germline CDR1 and CDR2: SGHRS and YFSETQ. Trimming removed 0 bases from V and 4 bases from J; junction bases left unmatched: 1. CDR3 residues: CASSLGQGVTEAFF. CDR3 nucleotide sequence: TGCGCCAGCAGCTTGGGACAGGGGGTCACTGAAGCTTTCTTT. The whole variable domain, remainder taken from reference TRBV5-1 and TRBJ1-1, is KAGVTQTPRYLIKTRGQQVTLSCSPISGHRSVSWYQQTPGQGLQFLFEYFSETQRNKGNFPGRFSGRQFSNSRSEMNVSTLELGDSALYLCASSLGQGVTEAFFGQGTRLTVV.

The rearrangement links TRBV3-1 (or the pseudogene TRBV3-2) to TRBJ1-3; a possible D gene is TRBD1 (6 bases). From germline, CDR1 is LGHDT and CDR2 YNNKEL (reference sequence). The CDR3 runs to 16 residues. Trimming pared 2 bases from V and 1 base from J, leaving 12 bases between. The CDR3: CASSQRTGRSGNTIYF. The DNA of the CDR3 is TGTGCCAGCAGCCAAAGAACAGGGCGTTCTGGAAACACCATATATTTT.

J is TRBJ1-2 and V is TRBV29-1; 11 nucleotides match TRBD1. Trimming removed 6 bases from V and 8 bases from J; junction bases left unmatched: 8. Germline CDR1 SQVTM, CDR2 ANQGSEA. There are 13 residues in the CDR3. CDR3 nucleotides: TGCAGCGTCAGGACAGGGGGCGCGGAGGGCTACACCTTC. Protein sequence: CSVRTGGAEGYTF.

The chain employs TRBV29-1 and TRBJ1-5, with D perhaps matching TRBD1 (6 bases). Germline values: CDR1 SQVTM, CDR2 ANQGSEA. The CDR3 is made up of 14 amino acids. The V gene lost 5 bases and the J gene lost 6 bases, with 17 bases spanning the gap. CDR3 residues: CSVWSGARGQPQHF. The DNA for the CDR3 is TGCAGCGTTTGGTCAGGGGCGCGAGGTCAGCCCCAGCATTTT.

The chain has TRBV4-1 and TRBJ1-2; unclear D gene. CDR3 length equals 13 residues. Germline CDR1 is MGHRA and CDR2 is YSYEKL. V was trimmed by 1 base and J by 4 bases, leaving 7 bases between them. DNA for the CDR3: TGCGCCAGCAGCCAAGTCGGAGTCTATGGCTACACCTTC. This codes for CASSQVGVYGYTF.